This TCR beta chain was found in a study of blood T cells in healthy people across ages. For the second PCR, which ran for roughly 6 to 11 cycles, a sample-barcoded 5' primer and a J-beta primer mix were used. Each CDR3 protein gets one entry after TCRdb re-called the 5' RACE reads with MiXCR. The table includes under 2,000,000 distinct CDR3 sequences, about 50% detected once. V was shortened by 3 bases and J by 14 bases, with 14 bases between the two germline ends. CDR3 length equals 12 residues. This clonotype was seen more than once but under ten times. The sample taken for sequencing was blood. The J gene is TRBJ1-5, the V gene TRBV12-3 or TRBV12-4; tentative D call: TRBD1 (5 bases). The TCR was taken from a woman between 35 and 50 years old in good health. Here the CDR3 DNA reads TGTGCCAGCAGTTTGGGGCCAGCCAAGGAGCATTTT. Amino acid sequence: CASSLGPAKEHF.